The rows below give T cell receptor beta chains drawn from one sample of a study of cytomegalovirus exposure and HLA in healthy donors. Profiled with immunoSEQ multiplex PCR; TCRdb holds only in-frame clones, not every one. The sample contains roughly 350,000 clones, 70% to 90% of which appear only once. Sequenced: PBMCs. These TCRs come from a young woman in good health and CMV-seronegative. The CDR3 runs from the conserved cysteine through the conserved F or W. A D gene is named only where the DNA matches it firmly. Clone sizes are given selectively: once, few, many, or a class where the clone is expanded.

CASSVGDRTNHGYTF	TGTGCCAGCAGCGTAGGCGACAGAACAAATCATGGCTACACCTTC	TRBJ1-2	NA	TRBV9	NA
CASSSGLAGGPSSYEQYF	TGTGCCAGCAGCTCGGGACTAGCGGGAGGGCCCTCTTCCTACGAGCAGTACTTC	TRBJ2-7	TRBD2	TRBV7-9	NA
CASSEMGQGTYEQYF	TGTGCCAGCAGTGAAATGGGACAGGGAACCTACGAGCAGTACTTC	TRBJ2-7	TRBD1	TRBV6-1	NA
CASSLTTYTGGGWYNEQFF	TGTGCCAGCAGCTTAACCACGTATACAGGGGGCGGTTGGTACAATGAGCAGTTCTTC	TRBJ2-1	TRBD1	TRBV11-3	NA
CASSPMRASDDGYTF	TGTGCCAGCTCACCAATGAGGGCTTCAGACGATGGCTACACCTTC	TRBJ1-2	NA	TRBV18	NA
CASSPIAGGFNEQFF	TGTGCCAGCAGCCCCATAGCGGGAGGGTTCAATGAGCAGTTCTTC	TRBJ2-1	TRBD2	TRBV7-9	few
CASLPSGTGNGGYTF	TGTGCCAGCCTCCCTTCTGGGACAGGGAACGGTGGCTACACCTTC	TRBJ1-2	TRBD1	TRBV27	NA
CASSPRQGSNQPQHF	TGTGCCAGCAGCCCCCGACAGGGTAGCAATCAGCCCCAGCATTTT	TRBJ1-5	TRBD1	TRBV7-2	NA
CASSVDLNTEAFF	TGTGCCAGCAGCGTAGACTTGAACACTGAAGCTTTCTTT	TRBJ1-1	NA	TRBV9	NA
CASSLADRGRIYGYTF	TGTGCCAGCAGCTTAGCGGACAGGGGGAGGATCTATGGCTACACCTTC	TRBJ1-2	TRBD1	TRBV7-2	NA
CASSLVLAEGETQYF	TGCGCCAGCAGCTTGGTACTAGCAGAAGGGGAGACCCAGTACTTC	TRBJ2-5	NA	TRBV5-1	NA
CASTPGTAFVF	TGTGCCAGCACCCCGGGGACTGCCTTCGTCTTC	TRBJ2-1	NA	TRBV28	NA